This TCR beta chain was retrieved from a study of blood T cell repertoires in COVID-19. In the study overall: Italy, Spain and the United States were the sources of the convalescent and acute COVID-19 samples. Sources were T cells, B-cell-depleted T cells, or PBMCs; the material itself was cDNA or gDNA.

Methods used by the authors: Reference gene primer amplification gave estimated nucleated cell counts. The table came from immunoSEQ multiplex PCR; TCRdb's copy has only in-frame clones and leaves some out. The V and J calls and clone size come from that table; D and trimming were worked out from the DNA. The sample includes around 64,000 clones, around 86% seen only once; the top ten take 2%. The germline CDR1 and CDR2 sequences are SGHTA and FQGNSA. The CDR3 is 13 amino acids. V was shortened by 4 bases and J by 3 bases, with 10 bases between the two germline ends. The sample consisted of peripheral blood. This sequence originates from a man aged 25-45 years with acute or convalescent COVID-19. This chain links TRBV7-2 with TRBJ2-7, with D possibly TRBD1 on 5 matching bases. The CDR3 sequence is CASSSDSFYEQYV. CDR3 DNA: TGTGCCAGCAGCTCCGACAGCTTCTACGAGCAGTACGTC.